Each of the 28 T cell receptor beta chains below was sequenced from the same sample in a study of T cell responses to AZD1222 COVID-19 vaccine. Sequencing was performed with immunoSEQ multiplex PCR; in TCRdb, only in-frame clones are kept and a portion is missing. The table records roughly 100,000 clones, approximately 92% of them present only once. The sample was peripheral blood, taken 28 days after the second AZD1222 dose. The receptors stem from an adult who received the AZD1222 COVID-19 vaccine.

The chain combines TRBV28 with TRBJ1-2, with D perhaps TRBD1 (6 bases). The V and J ends lost 3 bases and 8 bases respectively, with 19 bases between them. Germline CDR1 and CDR2: MDHEN and SYDVKM. The CDR3 length is 15 residues. CDR3 region: CASSLGYGGAGGYTF. CDR3 DNA sequence: TGTGCCAGCAGTTTGGGGTACGGGGGCGCGGGCGGCTACACCTTC.

The CDR3 region has the DNA TGTGCCAGCAGCGTTGGGACAGGAGAAGGCGAGACCCAGTACTTC. Its translation is CASSVGTGEGETQYF. This chain connects TRBV9 to TRBJ2-5; 8 nucleotides align to TRBD1. The germline CDR1 and CDR2 sequences are SGDLS and YYNGEE. This CDR3 region has 15 residues. V lost 2 bases to trimming and J lost 5 bases; unmatched junction nucleotides: 8.

The rearrangement joins TRBV29-1 to TRBJ2-7; D assignment may be TRBD1 or TRBD2 (5 bases each). The CDR3 has 13 residues. Per germline, CDR1 SQVTM and CDR2 ANQGSEA. V dropped 1 base and J dropped 5 bases, with 12 bases sitting between them. The CDR3 DNA sequence: TGCAGCGTTGAAGGAGGGGAGCGTAACGAGCAGTACTTC. It translates to CSVEGGERNEQYF.

The chain combines TRBV6-5 with TRBJ2-7, with D perhaps matching TRBD1 or TRBD2 (5 bases each). V was clipped by 6 bases and J by 0 bases, with 12 bases between them. Germline-derived CDR1 and CDR2 are MNHEY and SVGAGI. The CDR3 runs to 14 residues. CDR3 coding DNA: TGTGCCAGCAGGGGGGATGGGAGCTCCTACGAGCAGTACTTC. Protein: CASRGDGSSYEQYF.

This rearrangement joins TRBV7-9 to TRBJ2-2; D gene ambiguous. Trimming pared 0 bases from V and 5 bases from J, leaving 1 base between. CDR3 length: 12 residues. Germline V gene data show CDR1 as SEHNR and CDR2 as FQNEAQ (reference sequence). The CDR3: CASSLATGELFF. In DNA, the CDR3 is TGTGCCAGCAGCTTAGCGACCGGGGAGCTGTTTTTT.

This rearrangement joins TRBV9 to TRBJ1-6; tentative D call: TRBD1 (6 bases). The V gene lost 4 bases and the J gene lost 7 bases, with 12 bases spanning the gap. Germline loops: CDR1 SGDLS, CDR2 YYNGEE. This CDR3 has 14 amino acids. Here the CDR3 reads CASSLRQENSPLHF. CDR3 DNA: TGTGCCAGCAGCCTCAGACAGGAGAATTCACCCCTCCACTTT.

This chain uses TRBV9 with TRBJ2-7; 12 bases fit TRBD2. Unmatched junction bases numbered 5, after V lost 3 bases and J lost 1 base. Germline CDR1 is SGDLS and CDR2 is YYNGEE. This CDR3 comprises 16 residues. CDR3 coding DNA: TGTGCCAGCAGCGCATCCGGGACTAGCGGGTCCTACGAGCAGTACTTC. Protein product: CASSASGTSGSYEQYF.

V gene TRBV2 combines with J gene TRBJ2-1; D unclear. The CDR3 runs 12 residues. Germline lookup yields CDR1 SNHLY and CDR2 FYNNEI. Trimming removed 7 bases at V and 6 bases at J, with 10 bases between. The CDR3 sequence: CASKQVFNEQFF. The CDR3 DNA reads TGTGCCAGCAAGCAGGTCTTCAATGAGCAGTTCTTC.

The J gene is TRBJ1-1, the V gene TRBV9; no firm D call. The germline V gene has CDR1 SGDLS and CDR2 YYNGEE. Trimming removed 0 bases at V and 0 bases at J, with 6 bases between. CDR3 length: 14 residues. The CDR3 loop is CASSVAQVNTEAFF. CDR3 nucleotide sequence: TGTGCCAGCAGCGTAGCCCAAGTGAACACTGAAGCTTTCTTT.

V usage is TRBV28 and J usage is TRBJ2-1; tentative D call: TRBD2 (5 bases). From germline, CDR1 is MDHEN and CDR2 SYDVKM. Between the trimmed V and J ends, which lost 6 bases and 7 bases, there was a span of 22 bases. This CDR3 has 16 residues. CDR3 region: CASSPFLAFFRNEQFF. DNA of the CDR3: TGTGCCAGCAGCCCATTTCTAGCATTTTTTAGGAATGAGCAGTTCTTC. Complete variable domain (other parts from reference TRBV28 and TRBJ2-1): DVKVTQSSRYLVKRTGEKVFLECVQDMDHENMFWYRQDPGLGLRLIYFSYDVKMKEKGDIPEGYSVSREKKERFSLILESASTNQTSMYLCASSPFLAFFRNEQFFGPGTRLTVL.

The CDR3 spells CASSLGGAPNEKLFF. The CDR3, as DNA: TGTGCCAGCAGCTTAGGGGGGGCCCCTAATGAAAAACTGTTTTTT. The chain has TRBV13 and TRBJ1-4, with D tentatively TRBD1 (6 bases). Deletions cut 0 bases from V and 3 bases from J, with 8 bases between. The germline gives CDR1 PRHDT, CDR2 FYEKMQ (reference sequence). This CDR3 spans 15 amino acids.

V usage is TRBV5-8 and J usage is TRBJ1-1; 7 nucleotides agree with TRBD1. Germline-derived CDR1 and CDR2 are SGHTS and YDEGEE. The V and J ends lost 5 bases and 2 bases, in that order; junction bases with no gene match: 6. This CDR3 contains 14 residues. The CDR3 spells CASRIGTVNTEAFF. The CDR3, as DNA: TGTGCCAGCAGAATCGGGACAGTTAACACTGAAGCTTTCTTT. Complete variable domain (other parts from reference TRBV5-8 and TRBJ1-1): EAGVTQSPTHLIKTRGQQATLRCSPISGHTSVYWYQQALGLGLQFLLWYDEGEERNRGNFPPRFSGRQFPNYSSELNVNALELEDSALYLCASRIGTVNTEAFFGQGTRLTVV.

The gene calls are TRBV18 and TRBJ2-7; D might be TRBD2 (5 bases). The CDR3 spans 16 residues. Germline CDR1 KGHSH, CDR2 LQKENI. V was clipped by 4 bases and J by 6 bases, with 22 bases between them. CDR3 bases: TGTGCCAGCTCACATTACTCCGGGGTGGGAACGGCCGAGCAGTACTTC. Translation gives CASSHYSGVGTAEQYF.

The table lists this clone with a few counts. J is TRBJ2-7 and V is TRBV7-9; D is possibly TRBD1 (6 bases). CDR3 length equals 17 residues. Germline V gene lookup returns CDR1 SEHNR and CDR2 FQNEAQ (reference sequence). The germline V and J ends were trimmed by 5 bases and 2 bases, with 22 bases remaining between them. CDR3 nucleotides: TGTGCCAGCAGCCCAGGGGCGGGTGGGCGACCGGCCTACGAGCAGTACTTC. This translates into CASSPGAGGRPAYEQYF.

The J gene is TRBJ2-7, the V gene TRBV28, with D unclear. CDR1 and CDR2 (germline): MDHEN, SYDVKM. Between the trimmed V and J ends, which lost 4 bases and 3 bases, there was a span of 7 bases. The CDR3 sequence is 12 residues long. The CDR3 nucleotides are TGTGCCAGCAGTTCAGGAGTCTACGAGCAGTACTTC. This encodes CASSSGVYEQYF.

This clone was detected only a few times. The chain employs TRBV7-2 and TRBJ1-5; D remains ambiguous. In germline, CDR1 is SGHTA, CDR2 FQGNSA. Trimming took 5 bases from V and 1 from J, leaving 12 bases between them. The CDR3 spans 15 residues. Written as DNA, the CDR3 is TGTGCCAGCAGCAAGTTCTGGGGAAGCAATCAGCCCCAGCATTTT. It codes for CASSKFWGSNQPQHF.

V usage is TRBV5-1 and J usage is TRBJ1-5, with 8 bases fitting TRBD1. The J segment lost 1 base and the V segment lost 3 bases, leaving 3 bases of the junction unmatched. Germline CDR1 SGHRS, CDR2 YFSETQ. The CDR3 has 15 residues. Written as DNA, the CDR3 is TGCGCCAGCAGCTGGACAGGGAGGAGCAATCAGCCCCAGCATTTT. Residues: CASSWTGRSNQPQHF.

The chain couples TRBV9 to TRBJ2-7, with 10 bases that match TRBD2. V trimming: 0 bases; J trimming: 3 bases; junction bases outside the gene matches: 3. The CDR3 extends over 15 amino acids. Germline V lookup: CDR1 SGDLS, CDR2 YYNGEE. In DNA, the CDR3 is TGTGCCAGCAGCGTAGCTTCTAGCGGGAGCTACGAGCAGTACTTC. Encoded protein: CASSVASSGSYEQYF.

CDR3 nucleotides: TGTGCCAGCAGTTCTGGGCAGTACCCCGGAAACACCATATATTTT. Translating gives CASSSGQYPGNTIYF. The chain is built from TRBV6-5 and TRBJ1-3; D is unclear. The V and J ends lost 4 bases and 4 bases respectively, with 14 bases between them. The CDR3 length is 15 residues. Germline CDR1 MNHEY, CDR2 SVGAGI.

V and J are TRBV7-8 and TRBJ2-6; 11 bases line up with TRBD2. Per the germline V gene, CDR1 is SGHVS and CDR2 is FQNEAQ. The CDR3 runs to 20 residues. The V gene end was trimmed by 0 bases and the J gene end by 3 bases; junction bases not matched to a gene: 10. DNA of the CDR3: TGTGCCAGCAGCTTAGCTACATTAGCGGGAGGGCCTAGTGGGGCCAACGTCCTGACTTTC. Translated: CASSLATLAGGPSGANVLTF.

In DNA form, the CDR3 reads TGTGCCAGCAGCTTCCGAGGAACGAATGAGCAGTTCTTC. Its translation: CASSFRGTNEQFF. The chain couples TRBV9 to TRBJ2-1, with unresolved D. CDR1 SGDLS and CDR2 YYNGEE come from the germline V gene. CDR3 size: 13 residues. V lost 4 bases, J lost 7 bases, and 12 bases lay in between.

V is TRBV4-1 and J is TRBJ2-7; 9 positions match TRBD2. Trimming at V came to 1 base and at J to 4 bases, leaving 5 bases not matched to a gene. This CDR3 has 15 amino acids. Per the germline V gene, CDR1 is MGHRA and CDR2 is YSYEKL. CDR3 in DNA: TGCGCCAGCAGCCAAGGGGATCTAGCGGGATACGAGCAGTACTTC. It encodes CASSQGDLAGYEQYF.

This clone was recorded once. The chain carries TRBV28 and TRBJ2-7; 11 bases line up with TRBD2. The CDR3 extends over 15 amino acids. CDR1 and CDR2 (germline): MDHEN, SYDVKM. Losses at the gene ends were 7 bases for V and 4 bases for J; bases not matched to a gene: 9. This CDR3 is CASNYEGLAEYEQYF. The CDR3 coding sequence is TGTGCCAGCAATTACGAGGGACTAGCGGAGTACGAGCAGTACTTC.

In its sample, this clone was seen a few times. The genes are TRBV30 and TRBJ1-6; D call uncertain. Germline loops: CDR1 GTSNPN, CDR2 SVGIG (reference sequence). Trimming shortened V by 6 bases and J by 0 bases, and 6 bases separated the two germline ends. The CDR3 is 13 amino acids. CDR3 DNA sequence: TGTGCCTGCCGGAACTCCTATAATTCACCCCTCCACTTT. Amino acid sequence: CACRNSYNSPLHF.

The V and J genes are TRBV10-1 and TRBJ1-4; D ambiguous. Trimming removed 9 bases from V and 4 bases from J, with 21 bases in between. Germline V gives CDR1 WNHNN, CDR2 SYGVQD (reference sequence). The CDR3 is 16 amino acids. DNA for the CDR3: TGCGCCAGGTACCACCCGTCTGGAGGAAATAATGAAAAACTGTTTTTT. Residues: CARYHPSGGNNEKLFF.

The rearrangement links TRBV6-1 to TRBJ1-5, with D unresolved. CDR1 MNHNS and CDR2 SASEGT come from the germline V gene. The CDR3 extends over 17 amino acids. Between the trimmed V and J ends, which lost 2 bases and 0 bases, there was a span of 14 bases. In DNA form, the CDR3 reads TGTGCCAGCAGTGAACGGCAGACTTCTGTTAGCAATCAGCCCCAGCATTTT. This gives the protein CASSERQTSVSNQPQHF.

The chain recombines TRBV27 with TRBJ1-4, with D perhaps matching TRBD1 (5 bases). This CDR3 is 15 amino acids long. Trimming took off 6 bases at V and 8 bases at J, with 19 bases between the two ends. Germline values: CDR1 MNHEY, CDR2 SMNVEV (reference sequence). CDR3: CASSLLGVAGEKLFF. In DNA form, the CDR3 reads TGTGCCAGCAGCCTATTAGGGGTAGCGGGGGAAAAACTGTTTTTT.

The chain recombines TRBV28 with TRBJ1-4; D gene unclear. The CDR3 has 11 amino acids. The V end lost 6 bases, the J end lost 3 bases, and 2 bases lay between the germline ends. Looked up from germline, CDR1 is MDHEN and CDR2 is SYDVKM. CDR3 coding DNA: TGTGCCAGCAGATCTAATGAAAAACTGTTTTTT. Residues: CASRSNEKLFF.